This entry lists 27 T cell receptor beta chains sequenced from one sample in a study of T cell repertoires in cytomegalovirus infection. No antigen has been identified for these receptors. TCRdb re-derived calls from the reads in MiXCR, one entry per CDR3 protein. Of about 890,000 distinct CDR3 sequences in the sample, roughly 30% are singletons; the top ten hold over 11%. The sequencing here drew on cultured CD8+ T cells from PBMCs, taken from culture after CMV antigen stimulation. These receptor sequences come from a human donor in good health (CMV status not recorded). Some clones in this sample may be carry-over from other donors' samples.

This clonotype was picked up many times. J is TRBJ2-6 and V is TRBV7-9; TRBD1 matches at 7 bases. J gave up 3 bases and V 1 base, and 15 bases lay outside the gene matches. Germline V gene sequence: CDR1 SEHNR, CDR2 FQNEAQ (reference sequence). The CDR3 extends over 20 amino acids. The CDR3 reads CASSLGQTGWRWYGANVLTF. As DNA, the CDR3 is TGTGCCAGCAGCTTAGGACAGACAGGGTGGAGGTGGTATGGGGCCAACGTCCTGACTTTC.

This clonotype was recorded only once. The chain employs TRBV6-8 and TRBJ1-2, with TRBD1 as a possible D gene (6 bases). CDR3 length: 16 amino acids. CDR1 and CDR2 (germline): MNHGY, SAAAGT. Deletions cut 2 bases from V and 2 bases from J, with 15 bases between. The CDR3 loop is CASSYLSVTGNYGYTF. The CDR3 DNA reads TGTGCCAGCAGTTACCTTTCCGTGACAGGCAACTATGGCTACACCTTC.

This clonotype was counted between two and nine times. The chain uses TRBV7-9 and TRBJ1-4, with D possibly matching TRBD1 (5 bases). The CDR3 spans 17 residues. Trimming pared 5 bases from V and 5 bases from J, leaving 21 bases between. Germline CDR1 and CDR2: SEHNR and FQNEAQ (reference sequence). The CDR3 reads CASSPQSRGRLNEKLFF. The CDR3 region has the DNA TGTGCCAGCAGCCCCCAGTCGCGGGGCCGCCTGAATGAAAAACTGTTTTTT.

This clonotype was seen a single time. This chain connects TRBV27 to TRBJ1-1, with D maybe TRBD1 (6 bases). CDR1 and CDR2 (germline): MNHEY, SMNVEV (reference sequence). Trimming took off 4 bases at V and 7 bases at J, with 16 bases between the two ends. The CDR3 covers 14 residues. CDR3 loop: CASSSSPGVVEAFF. The DNA for the CDR3 is TGTGCCAGCAGTTCGTCTCCAGGGGTTGTTGAAGCTTTCTTT.

A few counts support this clonotype. This chain uses TRBV7-9 with TRBJ1-3; D gene unclear. V lost 7 bases, J lost 0 bases, and 10 bases lay in between. The CDR3 is 14 residues long. The germline V gene encodes CDR1 SEHNR and CDR2 FQNEAQ (reference sequence). CDR3 DNA sequence: TGTGCCAGCACCGACGTAGGCTCTGGAAACACCATATATTTT. It is translated as CASTDVGSGNTIYF.

The chain links TRBV27 to TRBJ2-5; no clear D. This CDR3 is built from 15 residues. CDR1 is MNHEY, CDR2 SMNVEV, per germline (reference sequence). The germline V and J ends were trimmed by 7 bases and 4 bases, with 19 bases remaining between them. The CDR3 loop reads CASKFRQSNGETQYF. In DNA, the CDR3 is TGTGCCAGCAAATTTCGGCAATCCAACGGAGAGACCCAGTACTTC.

The chain employs TRBV9 and TRBJ1-1; the match to TRBD1 covers 9 bases. This CDR3 is 15 amino acids long. The ends lost 3 bases at V and 1 base at J; junction bases unmatched: 4. Germline-derived CDR1 and CDR2 are SGDLS and YYNGEE. The CDR3 DNA sequence: TGTGCCAGCAGCGCCGACAGGGGGGGGAACACTGAAGCTTTCTTT. This encodes CASSADRGGNTEAFF.

This clonotype was observed a handful of times. The V call is TRBV10-3, the J call TRBJ2-7, with TRBD1 as a possible D gene (6 bases). The length of the CDR3 is 14 residues. Trimming pared 9 bases from V and 1 base from J, leaving 16 bases between. Germline values: CDR1 ENHRY, CDR2 SYGVKD. The CDR3 loop is CAIRRSGESYEQYV. The DNA of the CDR3 is TGTGCCATACGACGTTCAGGGGAATCCTACGAGCAGTACGTC.

A few counts support this clonotype. The V gene is TRBV29-1, the J gene TRBJ1-2; TRBD1 matches at 9 bases. Trimming removed 7 bases from V and 3 bases from J; junction bases left unmatched: 12. The CDR3 is made up of 15 amino acids. In germline, CDR1 is SQVTM, CDR2 ANQGSEA. CDR3 residues: CSAPGTGMMDYGYTF. The DNA of the CDR3 is TGCAGCGCCCCCGGGACAGGGATGATGGACTATGGCTACACCTTC.

This clonotype was detected only once. The gene calls are TRBV11-2 and TRBJ2-1, with 10 positions matching TRBD2. This CDR3 is 16 amino acids long. V shed 2 bases and J 3 bases; nucleotides not matched to a gene: 4. Looked up from germline, CDR1 is SGHAT and CDR2 is FQNNGV. The CDR3 DNA is TGTGCCAGCAGCTTATCCCTAGCGGGGGACTACAATGAGCAGTTCTTC. It translates to CASSLSLAGDYNEQFF.

The chain links TRBV12-3 or TRBV12-4 to TRBJ2-1; TRBD2 matches 11 bases. This CDR3 comprises 16 residues. V trimming: 4 bases; J trimming: 7 bases; junction bases outside the gene matches: 9. Here the CDR3 reads CASSSSLAGGVNEQFF. In DNA, the CDR3 is TGTGCCAGCAGTTCCTCTCTAGCGGGGGGAGTAAATGAGCAGTTCTTC.

V usage is TRBV18 and J usage is TRBJ2-7, with a possible D match to TRBD2 (7 bases). With 6 bases removed from V and 3 bases from J, the gap between germline ends came to 15 bases. Germline lookup yields CDR1 KGHSH and CDR2 LQKENI. The CDR3 totals 14 residues. CDR3 sequence reads: CASSPGGGGYEQYV. DNA for the CDR3: TGTGCCAGCTCCCCAGGAGGGGGGGGCTACGAGCAGTACGTC.

This clonotype occurred a few times. Written as DNA, the CDR3 is TGTGCCAGCAGCTTAGCTCTGGGCGGTGGGCAGTACTTC. Translated, it gives CASSLALGGGQYF. The chain uses TRBV7-6 and TRBJ2-7; D unresolved. The germline V gene encodes CDR1 SGHVS and CDR2 FNYEAQ. Trimming shortened V by 0 bases and J by 9 bases, and 12 bases separated the two germline ends. This CDR3 is built from 13 residues.

Comments on this clonotype: A read error may explain this, as a much larger clone is one base away. CDR3 residues: CASSLVGSGGTEAFF. CDR3 DNA: TGTGCCAGCAGCTTAGTGGGCAGCGGAGGGACTGAAGCTTTCTTT. This chain connects TRBV7-4 to TRBJ1-1; D is ambiguous. This CDR3 region has 15 residues. Trimming left V 1 base short and J 5 bases short, with 14 bases between. CDR1 SGHVT and CDR2 SQSDAQ come from the germline V gene.

This chain joins TRBV4-2 and TRBJ1-2, with 9 bases identical to TRBD1. Germline V gene lookup returns CDR1 LGHNA and CDR2 YNFKEQ. The CDR3 has 14 residues. Trimming cost V 3 bases and J 7 bases; bases outside gene matches: 6. CDR3 nucleotide sequence: TGTGCCAGCAGCCATCCGACAGGGGGACCTGGCTACACCTTC. The encoded protein is CASSHPTGGPGYTF.

This clonotype was seen repeatedly, ten times or more. V usage is TRBV7-9 and J usage is TRBJ2-1; possibly TRBD1 for D (6 bases). CDR1 SEHNR and CDR2 FQNEAQ come from the germline V gene (reference sequence). Trimming shortened V by 6 bases and J by 0 bases, and 15 bases separated the two germline ends. This CDR3 comprises 16 residues. CDR3 sequence (DNA): TGTGCCAGCAGATACCCCCAGGGGAGCTCCTACAATGAGCAGTTCTTC. This sequence encodes CASRYPQGSSYNEQFF.

This sequence joins TRBV6-1 and TRBJ2-5; tentatively, D is TRBD1 (5 bases). From germline, CDR1 is MNHNS and CDR2 SASEGT. This CDR3 region has 15 residues. With 4 bases removed from V and 4 bases from J, the gap between germline ends came to 16 bases. CDR3 residues: CASSGHRMERETQYF. The CDR3 region has the DNA TGTGCCAGCAGTGGACACAGGATGGAGAGAGAGACCCAGTACTTC.

The rearrangement uses TRBV7-9 and TRBJ2-2; 8 bases fit TRBD2. The CDR3 length is 17 residues. The V gene end was trimmed by 0 bases and the J gene end by 5 bases; junction bases not matched to a gene: 8. Germline lookup yields CDR1 SEHNR and CDR2 FQNEAQ (reference sequence). In nucleotides, the CDR3 is TGTGCCAGCAGCTTAGCGAGTGGACTAGCCTGGACCGGGGAGCTGTTTTTT. Translating it yields CASSLASGLAWTGELFF.

The chain carries TRBV4-1 and TRBJ2-3; 8 bases align to TRBD2. CDR3 size: 16 residues. V lost 11 bases and J lost 3; bases outside the gene matches: 16. The germline V gene encodes CDR1 MGHRA and CDR2 YSYEKL. The CDR3 loop is CAAANAAGGGTDTQYF. In DNA form, the CDR3 reads TGCGCCGCCGCTAATGCGGCGGGGGGAGGAACAGATACGCAGTATTTT.

The count of this clonotype is one. The rearrangement joins TRBV9 to TRBJ2-5; TRBD2 agrees at 11 bases. V lost 0 bases and J lost 2; bases outside the gene matches: 9. This CDR3 has 18 amino acids. Germline V gene data show CDR1 as SGDLS and CDR2 as YYNGEE. CDR3 in DNA: TGTGCCAGCAGCGTAGCTCCACTAGCGGGGGTCGTGCAAGAGACCCAGTACTTC. Translated, it gives CASSVAPLAGVVQETQYF.

This clonotype was recorded many times. This chain uses TRBV6-5 with TRBJ2-2; 7 bases agree with TRBD1. The V segment lost 11 bases and the J segment 7 bases; nucleotides outside the gene matches: 10. Germline V gene sequence: CDR1 MNHEY, CDR2 SVGAGI. There are 13 residues in the CDR3. The CDR3 is CARQGVNVGELFF. CDR3 coding DNA: TGTGCCCGCCAGGGGGTAAACGTCGGGGAGCTGTTTTTT.

This chain connects TRBV27 to TRBJ2-7; TRBD2 matches 9 bases. The germline V gene has CDR1 MNHEY and CDR2 SMNVEV (reference sequence). After removal of 2 bases from V and 0 bases from J, the junction contained 5 bases not matched to a gene. The CDR3 covers 16 residues. This CDR3 reads CASSLGASGDSYEQYF. DNA of the CDR3: TGTGCCAGCAGTTTAGGGGCTAGCGGGGACTCCTACGAGCAGTACTTC.

This rearrangement joins TRBV10-3 to TRBJ2-7; 7 bases fit TRBD2. The CDR3 totals 13 residues. The junction had 6 bases not matched to a gene; V was cut back by 10 bases and J by 0 bases. The germline CDR1 and CDR2 sequences are ENHRY and SYGVKD. The CDR3 region is CATSGDRSYEQYV. In DNA, the CDR3 is TGTGCCACTAGCGGCGACCGCTCCTACGAGCAGTACGTC.

The chain has TRBV6-1 and TRBJ2-6; TRBD2 matches 7 bases. V lost 6 bases, J lost 1 base, and 3 bases stayed unmatched. Germline-derived CDR1 and CDR2 are MNHNS and SASEGT. The CDR3 consists of 15 residues. CDR3 protein: CASSGEGSGANVLTF. As DNA, the CDR3 is TGTGCCAGCAGCGGGGAGGGGTCTGGGGCCAACGTCCTGACTTTC.

This clonotype was found a few times. V is TRBV7-9 and J is TRBJ1-3; D uncertain. This CDR3 is 17 amino acids long. The germline V gene encodes CDR1 SEHNR and CDR2 FQNEAQ (reference sequence). V was cut by 1 base and J by 0 bases, with 13 bases left in between. Here the CDR3 reads CASSLEYRPSSGNTIYF. DNA for the CDR3: TGTGCCAGCAGCTTAGAATACAGACCGTCCTCTGGAAACACCATATATTTT.

This clonotype was counted only a few times. V usage is TRBV7-9 and J usage is TRBJ1-5, with a possible D match to TRBD1 (6 bases). The CDR3 extends over 12 amino acids. V was trimmed by 5 bases and J by 16 bases, leaving 18 bases between them. Germline V lookup: CDR1 SEHNR, CDR2 FQNEAQ (reference sequence). The CDR3 coding sequence is TGTGCCAGCAGCGGATCTGGGGGCGTCAGACATTTT. It codes for CASSGSGGVRHF.

This clonotype has more than one count but fewer than ten. The chain couples TRBV27 to TRBJ2-3; 10 nucleotides agree with TRBD1. Per germline, CDR1 MNHEY and CDR2 SMNVEV (reference sequence). CDR3 length: 17 amino acids. J gave up 4 bases and V 6 bases, and 13 bases lay outside the gene matches. CDR3 sequence reads: CASSIQSGQGQSDTQYF. Written as DNA, the CDR3 is TGTGCCAGCAGCATACAGTCGGGACAGGGGCAGTCAGATACGCAGTATTTT.